This T cell receptor beta chain was sequenced for a study of blood T cell repertoires in COVID-19. Background on the study: T cells, B-cell-depleted T cells, or PBMCs supplied cDNA or gDNA.

The method was immunoSEQ multiplex PCR; TCRdb's version includes in-frame clones alone and lacks a portion of them. There are hundreds of thousands of clones in the sample; around nine tenths occur only once, and roughly 4% lies in the top ten. Germline V gives CDR1 LGHDT, CDR2 YNNKEL (reference sequence). The V end was cut by 8 bases, the J end by 1 base, with 8 bases between. The CDR3 has 13 residues. A few counts support this clone. This specimen includes other DNA sequences encoding the same CDR3. This chain connects TRBV3-1 (or the pseudogene TRBV3-2) to TRBJ2-2; no clear D. The receptor's source is a woman aged 25 to 45 with acute or convalescent COVID-19. The material sequenced was peripheral blood. The CDR3 DNA reads as TGTGCCAGCTCCCGACTGAACACCGGGGAGCTGTTTTTT. This codes for CASSRLNTGELFF.